This TCR beta chain was recovered during a study of siplizumab effects on memory and regulatory T cells. Study-wide results and limits: There was no confirmation of the suppressive function of proliferating Tregs from siplizumab cultures.

Germline V CDR1 and CDR2: SEHNR, FQNEAQ (reference sequence). This CDR3 contains 19 residues. Trimming cost V 2 bases and J 2 bases, with 19 bases left between them. As to this clone: Its antigen is as yet unknown.

TCRdb's table, derived via immunoSEQ multiplex PCR, lists solely in-frame clones and lacks some. Of under 95,000 clones in the sample, around 94% were seen once. Material: non-Treg CD4+ T cells sorted from blood. The clonotype comes from a human donor in good health. V and J are TRBV7-9 and TRBJ1-6, with no clear D. CDR3 nucleotide sequence: TGTGCCAGCAGCTTATACGTAGAGCCCCAAATACCCTATAATTCACCCCTCCACTTT. This translates into CASSLYVEPQIPYNSPLHF. The full variable domain, rest sourced from reference TRBV7-9 and TRBJ1-6, is DTGVSQNPRHKITKRGQNVTFRCDPISEHNRLYWYRQTLGQGPEFLTYFQNEAQLEKSRLLSDRFSAERPKGSFSTLEIQRTEQGDSAMYLCASSLYVEPQIPYNSPLHFGNGTRLTVT.